The rows below give T cell receptor beta chains drawn from one sample of a study of cytomegalovirus exposure and HLA in healthy donors. Sequencing was performed with immunoSEQ multiplex PCR; in TCRdb, only in-frame clones are kept and a portion is missing. Among 110,000 or so clones, over 60% were seen once, and the ten largest hold under 3.5%. The sequenced sample consisted of PBMCs. The receptor source for this set is a female donor in good health and CMV-seronegative. CDR3s include the opening cysteine and the closing phenylalanine or tryptophan. Each record gives: J gene, D gene, V gene, CDR3 protein, CDR3 DNA. The D gene is left open where the match is weak.

J gene: TRBJ2-1; D gene: NA; V gene: TRBV19; CDR3 protein: CASSIPRWGQGTYNEQFF; CDR3 DNA: TGTGCCAGTAGTATCCCTCGGTGGGGTCAGGGTACCTACAATGAGCAGTTCTTC
J gene: TRBJ2-5; D gene: TRBD2; V gene: TRBV4-2; CDR3 protein: CASSQGTGLAGGTETQYF; CDR3 DNA: TGTGCCAGCAGCCAGGGAACGGGACTAGCGGGGGGAACAGAGACCCAGTACTTC
J gene: TRBJ1-2; D gene: TRBD1; V gene: TRBV6-5; CDR3 protein: CASTRDSTPNYGYTF; CDR3 DNA: TGTGCCAGCACCCGGGACAGCACCCCTAACTATGGCTACACCTTC
J gene: TRBJ2-3; D gene: NA; V gene: TRBV23-1; CDR3 protein: CASGAQGSTDTQYF; CDR3 DNA: TGCGCCAGCGGAGCGCAGGGAAGCACAGATACGCAGTATTTT
J gene: TRBJ2-7; D gene: NA; V gene: TRBV19; CDR3 protein: CASSTMGAGAYEQYF; CDR3 DNA: TGTGCCAGTAGTACTATGGGGGCGGGGGCCTACGAGCAGTACTTC
J gene: TRBJ2-7; D gene: TRBD2; V gene: TRBV25-1; CDR3 protein: CASSDPASGGDSSYEQYF; CDR3 DNA: TGTGCCAGCAGTGACCCGGCTAGCGGGGGGGATAGCTCCTACGAGCAGTACTTC
J gene: TRBJ2-7; D gene: NA; V gene: TRBV30; CDR3 protein: CAWSGGGPYEQYF; CDR3 DNA: TGTGCCTGGAGTGGAGGGGGACCCTACGAGCAGTACTTC
J gene: TRBJ2-3; D gene: NA; V gene: TRBV5-1; CDR3 protein: CASSPGLITDTQYF; CDR3 DNA: TGCGCCAGCAGCCCGGGACTGATAACAGATACGCAGTATTTT
J gene: TRBJ2-1; D gene: NA; V gene: TRBV5-1; CDR3 protein: CASRPLSGGRSQGSYNEQFF; CDR3 DNA: TGCGCCAGCAGACCCCTATCAGGGGGGCGCAGCCAAGGCTCCTACAATGAGCAGTTCTTC
J gene: TRBJ2-1; D gene: NA; V gene: TRBV5-1; CDR3 protein: CASSRLTSQPRLYNEQFF; CDR3 DNA: TGCGCCAGCAGCCGCCTGACTAGTCAGCCGCGCCTATACAATGAGCAGTTCTTC
J gene: TRBJ1-2; D gene: NA; V gene: TRBV13; CDR3 protein: CASSLLGGYGYTF; CDR3 DNA: TGTGCCAGCAGCTTATTGGGGGGATATGGCTACACCTTC
J gene: TRBJ2-1; D gene: TRBD2; V gene: TRBV5-1; CDR3 protein: CASSLEGPTSGGYNEQFF; CDR3 DNA: TGCGCCAGCAGCTTGGAGGGCCCGACTAGCGGGGGTTACAATGAGCAGTTCTTC